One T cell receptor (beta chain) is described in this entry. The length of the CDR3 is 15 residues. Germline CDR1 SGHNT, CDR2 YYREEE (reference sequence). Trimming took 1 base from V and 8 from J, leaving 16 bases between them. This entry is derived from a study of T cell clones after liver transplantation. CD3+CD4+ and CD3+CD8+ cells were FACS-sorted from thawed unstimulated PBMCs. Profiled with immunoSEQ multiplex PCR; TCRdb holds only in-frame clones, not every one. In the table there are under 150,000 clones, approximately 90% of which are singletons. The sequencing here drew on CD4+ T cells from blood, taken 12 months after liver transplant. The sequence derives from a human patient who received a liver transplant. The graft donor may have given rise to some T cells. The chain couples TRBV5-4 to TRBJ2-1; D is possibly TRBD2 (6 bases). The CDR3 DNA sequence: TGTGCCAGCAGCTTGCCGCCCCCCGGGGGTCATGAGCAGTTCTTC. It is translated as CASSLPPPGGHEQFF.